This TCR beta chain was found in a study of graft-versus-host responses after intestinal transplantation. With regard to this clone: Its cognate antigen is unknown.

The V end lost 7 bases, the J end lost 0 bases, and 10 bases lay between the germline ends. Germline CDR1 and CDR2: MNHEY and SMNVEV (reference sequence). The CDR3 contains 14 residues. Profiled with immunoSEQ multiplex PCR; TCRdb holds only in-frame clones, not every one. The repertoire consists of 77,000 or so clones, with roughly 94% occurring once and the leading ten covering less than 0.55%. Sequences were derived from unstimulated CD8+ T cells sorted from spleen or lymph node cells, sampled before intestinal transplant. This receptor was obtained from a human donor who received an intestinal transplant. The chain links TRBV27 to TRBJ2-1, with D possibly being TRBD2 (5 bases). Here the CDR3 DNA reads TGTGCCAGCAAGAGGGATGGCTCCTACAATGAGCAGTTCTTC. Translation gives CASKRDGSYNEQFF.